These 27 T cell receptor beta chains originate from one sample sequenced in a study of sequential checkpoint blockade in melanoma. Some clones are missing from TCRdb's copy, which holds only in-frame ones; the method was immunoSEQ multiplex PCR. The table lists 1,400 or so clones, less than 65% of them singletons. Treatment defined: randomized to nivolumab then ipilimumab (arm A) or the reverse (arm B). Source: CD8+ T cells sorted from blood (inferred from file names), taken from a patient given nivolumab and ipilimumab in sequence. These receptor sequences come from a human patient with melanoma. Some clones in this sample may be carry-over from other donors' samples.

CDR3 in DNA: TGTGCCAGCAGCCAGGGGGCAGGGCCGCCTGGGGCCAACGTCCTGACTTTC. It encodes CASSQGAGPPGANVLTF. The chain has TRBV7-6 and TRBJ2-6; 8 bases align to TRBD1. The J segment lost 2 bases and the V segment lost 5 bases, leaving 8 bases of the junction unmatched. The germline CDR1 and CDR2 sequences are SGHVS and FNYEAQ. CDR3 size: 17 residues.

Worth noting for this clone: One end of the junction does not line up with germline, which may come from a read error. V gene TRBV15 combines with J gene TRBJ2-3; TRBD1 might be the D (6 bases). Germline lookup yields CDR1 LNHNV and CDR2 YYDKDF (reference sequence). The CDR3 totals 15 residues. The CDR3 loop is CAASLEGVSTDTQYF. The CDR3 region has the DNA TGTGCCGCCAGCTTAGAGGGGGTGAGCACAGATACGCAGTATTTT.

The chain is built from TRBV19 and TRBJ2-3; tentative D call: TRBD2 (5 bases). Trimming stripped 1 base from V and 6 bases from J, with 11 bases between. This CDR3 has 14 amino acids. Germline V gives CDR1 LNHDA, CDR2 SQIVND (reference sequence). The CDR3 reads CASSIVSSPDTQYF. CDR3 nucleotides: TGTGCCAGTAGTATAGTGTCTAGCCCCGATACGCAGTATTTT.

J is TRBJ1-5 and V is TRBV6-5, with TRBD1 as a possible D gene (5 bases). Germline values: CDR1 MNHEY, CDR2 SVGAGI. This CDR3 is 15 amino acids long. V dropped 6 bases and J dropped 0 bases, with 12 bases sitting between them. This CDR3 reads CASSKDRASNQPQHF. DNA for the CDR3: TGTGCCAGCAGCAAAGACAGAGCTAGCAATCAGCCCCAGCATTTT.

This clone occurred a few times. The CDR3 DNA reads TGTGCCATCAGTGATGGGGGCCCCGTCGCTGGGGCCAACGTCCTGACTTTC. Protein: CAISDGGPVAGANVLTF. The V call is TRBV10-3, the J call TRBJ2-6; D may be TRBD1 (6 bases). V gave up 3 bases and J gave up 2 bases, with 14 bases separating them. This CDR3 spans 17 amino acids. In germline, CDR1 is ENHRY, CDR2 SYGVKD.

The chain has TRBV19 and TRBJ1-2; possible D gene TRBD1, 5 bases. The V gene's germline CDR1 is LNHDA and CDR2 SQIVND (reference sequence). CDR3 size: 16 residues. V was trimmed by 2 bases and J by 4 bases, leaving 17 bases between them. DNA of the CDR3: TGTGCCAGTAGTATAAGCGACAGTCTTCGGGCCTATGGCTACACCTTC. This translates into CASSISDSLRAYGYTF.

The gene calls are TRBV9 and TRBJ2-2; D call uncertain. The CDR3 covers 13 residues. V was clipped by 0 bases and J by 6 bases, with 6 bases between them. Germline-derived CDR1 and CDR2 are SGDLS and YYNGEE. CDR3 DNA: TGTGCCAGCAGCGTAGGAGGTCCCGGGGAGCTGTTTTTT. Amino acids: CASSVGGPGELFF.

This clone showed up just a few times. The gene calls are TRBV29-1 and TRBJ1-1; tentatively, D is TRBD1 (5 bases). CDR3 length: 16 amino acids. Between the trimmed V and J ends, which lost 6 bases and 8 bases, there was a span of 28 bases. The germline CDR1 and CDR2 sequences are SQVTM and ANQGSEA. The CDR3 nucleotides are TGCAGCGTCTTACTAGGGGAGGGGACGATGTTGGGGGAAGCTTTCTTT. Its protein is CSVLLGEGTMLGEAFF.

The rearrangement uses TRBV19 and TRBJ1-5; the D is unclear. V lost 7 bases and J lost 6, with 10 bases in between. The CDR3 is 12 residues long. The germline V gene encodes CDR1 LNHDA and CDR2 SQIVND (reference sequence). CDR3: CASTTGLQPQHF. The CDR3 DNA reads as TGTGCCAGTACCACCGGTCTTCAGCCCCAGCATTTT.

This clone rates as hyperexpanded. This chain joins TRBV5-1 and TRBJ2-7; D is uncertain. This CDR3 is 15 amino acids long. V lost 2 bases, J lost 1 base, and 13 bases lay in between. The V gene's germline CDR1 is SGHRS and CDR2 YFSETQ. Written as DNA, the CDR3 is TGCGCCAGCAGCTTTAGCTTGGCTTATTCCTACGAGCAGTACTTC. Translated, it gives CASSFSLAYSYEQYF.

This clone was recorded a few times. The chain couples TRBV29-1 to TRBJ2-7; 8 nucleotides match TRBD2. Germline V CDR1 and CDR2: SQVTM, ANQGSEA. The CDR3 consists of 14 residues. Trimming cost V 6 bases and J 6 bases; bases outside gene matches: 13. The CDR3 DNA reads as TGCAGCGTCGAGTCAGCGGGGGCCGTGTTCGAGCAGTACTTC. It specifies CSVESAGAVFEQYF.

In DNA, the CDR3 is TGTGCCAGCAGCCGAACGTCAGGGGCAGGTGAAAAACTGTTTTTT. This translates into CASSRTSGAGEKLFF. The rearrangement uses TRBV6-4 and TRBJ1-4; D is perhaps TRBD1 (6 bases). Between the trimmed V and J ends, which lost 6 bases and 7 bases, there was a span of 18 bases. The germline V gene encodes CDR1 MRHNA and CDR2 SNTAGT. The CDR3 has 15 residues.

This chain links TRBV28 with TRBJ1-1; D uncertain. Germline V gives CDR1 MDHEN, CDR2 SYDVKM. The CDR3 runs 14 residues. The V gene lost 3 bases and the J gene lost 0 bases, with 8 bases spanning the gap. This CDR3 is CASSFLRMNTEAFF. The CDR3 region has the DNA TGTGCCAGCAGTTTCTTGAGAATGAACACTGAAGCTTTCTTT.

The rearrangement links TRBV7-2 to TRBJ1-5, with D perhaps matching TRBD1 (5 bases). Germline CDR1 reads SGHTA; CDR2 reads FQGNSA. V was shortened by 1 base and J by 8 bases, with 12 bases between the two germline ends. The CDR3 sequence is 14 residues long. This CDR3 reads CASSLERGLKPQHF. CDR3 in DNA: TGTGCCAGCAGCTTAGAAAGGGGACTTAAGCCCCAGCATTTT. The variable domain in full, with the rest retrieved from reference TRBV7-2 and TRBJ1-5, is GAGVSQSPSNKVTEKGKDVELRCDPISGHTALYWYRQSLGQGLEFLIYFQGNSAPDKSGLPSDRFSAERTGGSVSTLTIQRTQQEDSAVYLCASSLERGLKPQHFGDGTRLSIL.

CDR3 sequence reads: CASSGQGDTQYF. CDR3 DNA: TGTGCCAGCAGCGGCCAGGGGGATACGCAGTATTTT. The chain is built from TRBV9 and TRBJ2-3; D might be TRBD1 (6 bases). The CDR3 extends over 12 amino acids. Germline V CDR1 and CDR2: SGDLS, YYNGEE. Trimming left V 3 bases short and J 6 bases short, with 8 bases between.

The chain links TRBV5-6 to TRBJ2-1, with a weak D call TRBD2 (6 bases). The germline V gene has CDR1 SGHDT and CDR2 YYEEEE. The CDR3 length is 16 residues. V shed 0 bases and J shed 3 bases, with 13 bases lying between them. The CDR3 coding sequence is TGTGCCAGCAGCTTGGAGGGCGGGGAAATCTACAATGAGCAGTTCTTC. Protein sequence: CASSLEGGEIYNEQFF.

This clone was observed a few times. The J gene is TRBJ2-7, the V gene TRBV15, with D possibly being TRBD1 (6 bases). V was cut by 0 bases and J by 4 bases, with 10 bases left in between. This CDR3 is 14 amino acids long. Germline CDR1 is LNHNV and CDR2 is YYDKDF (reference sequence). This chain's CDR3 is CATSRESRGYEQYF. The CDR3 nucleotides read TGTGCCACCAGCAGAGAAAGCAGGGGATACGAGCAGTACTTC.

The chain is built from TRBV7-8 and TRBJ1-4, with TRBD1 as a possible D gene (6 bases). Germline V lookup: CDR1 SGHVS, CDR2 FQNEAQ. The length of the CDR3 is 16 residues. Deletions cut 1 base from V and 4 bases from J, with 13 bases between. CDR3 in DNA: TGTGCCAGCAGCTTAGGCCCCGGGACACTTAATGAAAAACTGTTTTTT. It codes for CASSLGPGTLNEKLFF.

This clone has just a few counts. The chain combines TRBV27 with TRBJ1-1; D remains ambiguous. V was trimmed by 3 bases and J by 0 bases, leaving 8 bases between them. The germline CDR1 and CDR2 sequences are MNHEY and SMNVEV (reference sequence). This CDR3 region has 14 residues. This CDR3 is CASSFGGMNTEAFF. The CDR3 region has the DNA TGTGCCAGCAGTTTCGGCGGCATGAACACTGAAGCTTTCTTT.

This clone was observed a handful of times. The chain recombines TRBV19 with TRBJ1-2; weak D call: TRBD1 (5 bases). The CDR3 has 14 residues. Trimming removed 7 bases at V and 1 base at J, with 13 bases between. The germline V gene has CDR1 LNHDA and CDR2 SQIVND (reference sequence). In DNA form, the CDR3 reads TGTGCCAGTACCCCTAGAGACAGTAACTATGGCTACACCTTC. This encodes CASTPRDSNYGYTF.

This clone is labeled large. V and J are TRBV19 and TRBJ2-7, with 9 bases that match TRBD1. V dropped 4 bases and J dropped 4; count of bases not matched to a gene: 11. This CDR3 contains 16 residues. CDR1 and CDR2 from the germline V gene are LNHDA and SQIVND (reference sequence). The CDR3 DNA reads as TGTGCCAGTAGTACAACCACCCGGGACAGGGAATACGAGCAGTACTTC. Its protein is CASSTTTRDREYEQYF.

The rearrangement uses TRBV5-1 and TRBJ2-3, with 12 bases matching TRBD1. Trimming took 4 bases from V and 5 from J; bases not matched to a gene: 5. Looked up from germline, CDR1 is SGHRS and CDR2 is YFSETQ. CDR3 size: 15 residues. CDR3 in amino acids: CASSPGTGGEDTQYF. In DNA, the CDR3 is TGCGCCAGCAGCCCGGGGACAGGGGGCGAAGATACGCAGTATTTT.

J is TRBJ2-5 and V is TRBV6-5; 8 bases fit TRBD1. V gave up 6 bases and J gave up 11 bases; unmatched junction bases: 17. The CDR3 length is 15 residues. Germline-derived CDR1 and CDR2 are MNHEY and SVGAGI. The DNA for the CDR3 is TGTGCCAGCAGCGCCAGTGGGACAGGTCCGACGGAGCAGTACTTC. Its protein is CASSASGTGPTEQYF.

The chain uses TRBV6-5 and TRBJ1-5; D remains unclear. There are 13 residues in the CDR3. From germline, CDR1 is MNHEY and CDR2 SVGAGI. The V end was cut by 0 bases, the J end by 6 bases, with 6 bases between. The CDR3 reads CASSYSVAQPQHF. CDR3 in DNA: TGTGCCAGCAGTTACTCCGTGGCTCAGCCCCAGCATTTT.

V is TRBV2 and J is TRBJ2-7; 8 bases are a match to TRBD1. The germline V gene encodes CDR1 SNHLY and CDR2 FYNNEI. The CDR3 has 14 amino acids. Trimming took 5 bases from V and 4 from J; bases not matched to a gene: 7. In DNA, the CDR3 is TGTGCCAGCAGTTCGCGGACAGGGTTGTACGAGCAGTACTTC. Translation: CASSSRTGLYEQYF.

This clone was observed once. V is TRBV9 and J is TRBJ2-5; TRBD2 is a possible D gene (6 bases). V was shortened by 0 bases and J by 3 bases, with 9 bases between the two germline ends. The germline CDR1 and CDR2 sequences are SGDLS and YYNGEE. The CDR3 runs to 14 residues. The CDR3 DNA sequence: TGTGCCAGCAGCGTAGGTTGGGGGGAAGAGACCCAGTACTTC. This sequence encodes CASSVGWGEETQYF.

This chain uses TRBV11-2 with TRBJ2-5; D remains ambiguous. The CDR3 runs 15 residues. The V and J ends lost 3 bases and 1 base respectively, with 12 bases between them. The germline CDR1 and CDR2 sequences are SGHAT and FQNNGV. CDR3 amino acids: CASSFWASPQETQYF. The CDR3 coding sequence is TGTGCCAGCAGCTTCTGGGCTTCCCCCCAAGAGACCCAGTACTTC.